This T cell receptor beta chain was obtained from a study of response to subunit inactivated influenza vaccine. At least ten counts were recorded for this clonotype. The antigen is unknown. Overall study findings and caveats: Authors proposed each seasonal influenza vaccination draws in few new T cells.

TCRdb re-analysed the RT-PCR reads in MiXCR, keeping a single row per CDR3 protein. The sample yields 800,000 to 1,000,000 distinct CDR3 sequences, 21% seen once. Germline CDR1 reads SGDLS; CDR2 reads YYNGEE. The CDR3 extends over 15 amino acids. The germline V and J ends were trimmed by 3 bases and 6 bases, with 16 bases remaining between them. This clonotype originated in a man aged 50 to 59 who received an inactivated influenza vaccine. This rearrangement joins TRBV9 to TRBJ2-1; D is tentatively TRBD1 or TRBD2 (5 bases each). The input for sequencing was PBMCs from blood, taken roughly 5 days after vaccination. CDR3 sequence (DNA): TGTGCCAGCAGCGATACCCCGGGACGGATCAATGAGCAGTTCTTC. This encodes CASSDTPGRINEQFF.